This T cell receptor beta chain comes out of a study of human T cells and chemical hapten exposure. The time point here: patch test 2, 6 weeks after DPC sensitization. Noted treatment: therapeutic diphenylcyclopropenone sensitization with weekly scalp DPC. In its sample, this clonotype was seen many times. TCRdb recomputed calls from the RACE reads with MiXCR, one row per CDR3 protein. This table has roughly 380,000 distinct CDR3 sequences, roughly 6.3% appearing once. The V gene end was trimmed by 1 base and the J gene end by 4 bases; junction bases not matched to a gene: 6. The CDR3 loop spans 18 amino acids. Germline CDR1 reads LGHNA; CDR2 reads YSLEER.

The chain employs TRBV4-3 and TRBJ2-1; 14 bases agree with TRBD2. This receptor was identified in a woman under 30 with alopecia areata. Some clones in this sample may be carry-over from other donors' samples. The specimen comprised whole blood, sampled in connection with sensitization to the hapten diphenylcyclopropenone (DPC). CDR3 sequence: CASSQGGTSGSKYNEQFF. The DNA for the CDR3 is TGCGCCAGCAGCCAAGGTGGGACTAGCGGGAGCAAGTACAATGAGCAGTTCTTC.